Here is one TCR beta chain with its context. The data derive from a study of blood T cell repertoires in COVID-19. Across the whole study: COVID-19 samples from acute and convalescent phases originated in the United States, Italy and Spain.

The CDR3 loop spans 12 amino acids. Germline V gene lookup returns CDR1 MDHEN and CDR2 SYDVKM. V dropped 4 bases and J dropped 7 bases, with 7 bases sitting between them. Study processing details: Reference gene primer amplification gave nucleated cell count estimates. TCRdb keeps only in-frame clones here, not all; method: immunoSEQ multiplex PCR. V, J and clone size were drawn from that table, and D and trimming were deduced from the DNA. The repertoire holds some 130,000 clones, about 92% seen once, with 3.5% to 5% in the top ten. The sequence was obtained from a man aged 55 to 70 with COVID-19, enrolled during active disease. The V gene is TRBV28, the J gene TRBJ2-2; D unclear. The sample was peripheral blood. CDR3: CASSSPLGELFF. The CDR3 DNA is TGTGCCAGCAGTTCCCCCCTCGGGGAGCTGTTTTTT.